This TCR beta chain was obtained from a study of T cell responses to AZD1222 COVID-19 vaccine (dated by TCRdb to 2020 to 2022). At the level of the whole study: AZD1222 recipients given second doses at about 4 weeks or at about 12 weeks were pooled, since spike-specific TCR depth and breadth were not found to differ between the two schedules. Trial participants were enrolled by age into 18-55, 56-69 and 70-plus year subgroups, with about 150, 28 and 57 TCR-sequenced participants respectively. TCR sequencing was performed for 233 trial participants, of whom about 200 were given two doses of AZD1222 and around 26 were given two doses of MenACWY control vaccine. Broader findings and caveats from the paper: The 56-69-year group was small, and its depth increase did not reach significance, likely because of low power. A significant rise in spike-specific TCR breadth and depth was observed after two AZD1222 doses relative to day 0 and relative to MenACWY recipients. No day 14 peak-response samples were available, so repertoires were characterized only after the peak T cell response. Participants were mostly white British and included more females than males, and it was suggested by the authors that clonal diversity may have been underestimated. Reportedly, almost half of the unique spike-specific TCRs recognized epitopes lying outside the regions that are mutated in the B.1.351 and B.1.1.7 variants. Only six AZD1222 recipients were SARS-CoV-2 seropositive at baseline, limiting conclusions about previously exposed vaccinees. The whole spike protein was spanned by vaccine-associated CD4 TCRs, and dominant responses were seen in regions 160-218 and 743-854.

V is cut back by 4 bases and J by 9 bases, with 6 bases in the junction unmatched. The CDR3 holds 15 amino acids from the cysteine to the phenylalanine. The read is trimmed to its CDR3 DNA, 45 bases read in frame from base 1. From a lookup of the germline V gene, CDR1 and CDR2 are MRHNA and SNTAGT. The time point label on this specimen signifies: baseline before first vaccination. Vaccinee samples were obtained from the UK trials COV001 and COV002, which included a single-blind randomized controlled phase 2/3 trial of AZD1222 (ChAdOx1 nCoV-19) in healthy adults. Trial participant PBMC samples were collected at day 0 and day 28 after the second dose for TCRbeta chain sequencing. In the case of this clone: The antigen this receptor binds is unknown. The record has no base qualities; no much larger clone is one base away.

The CDR3 regions of human TCRbeta chains were analyzed by immunosequencing. The original pipeline was this. TCRs in the repertoires were matched against a reference library of SARS-CoV-2-specific TCRs that had been generated with the MIRA antigen-specificity platform. Breadth was defined as the fraction of unique TCRs that were SARS-CoV-2-associated. Depth was defined as the fraction of total T cells that were SARS-CoV-2-associated. Using the MIRA data, every spike-specific TCR was mapped to the spike region that the TCR reacted to and assigned to either a CD4 or a CD8 class. Log10-transformed breadth and depth values were compared by one-way ANOVA with Sidak's multiple comparisons tests. In TCRdb, the immuneACCESS table is reduced to in-frame sequences with V and J assigned. These tables do not hold every clone; where another copy was compared, an unresolved V gene accounts for under half, and the others remain unexplained. That table is the source of V, J and clone size, and D and trimming were worked out from the DNA. This sample is represented by approximately 130,000 clones; roughly 90% of them were singletons. Clones ranked in the top ten supply over 0.95% of the sample.

The source of this sequence is an adult in good health. Specimen: peripheral blood, collected on day 0 of AZD1222 vaccination. Recombination connected TRBV6-4 to TRBJ2-1; 13 middle bases align to TRBD2. The CDR3 corresponds to CASSGLAGGGGEQFF. The nucleotide sequence is given as TGTGCCAGCAGTGGACTAGCGGGAGGAGGGGGTGAGCAGTTCTTC.